What follows describes a single T cell receptor beta chain. Its antigen is not known. These data belong to a study of tumor and adjacent non-tumor tissue in lung cancer. At the level of the study: Patients comprised roughly 12 adenocarcinoma, a couple of squamous cell carcinoma and 1 small cell lung cancer. General study results and limits: TCR diversity was significantly greater in tumor than normal lung tissue. Top 100 clones took a larger repertoire share in normal lung.

The library came from three nested PCR rounds adapted from ARM-PCR protocols. Each CDR3 protein gets one entry after TCRdb re-called the multiplex PCR reads with MiXCR. The repertoire consists of around 74,000 distinct CDR3 sequences, with roughly 70% occurring once and the leading ten covering around 13%. Germline V gene data show CDR1 as MNHEY and CDR2 as SVGAGI. Between the trimmed V and J ends, which lost 2 bases and 9 bases, there was a span of 13 bases. This CDR3 is built from 14 residues. RNA was extracted from bulk tissue without any cell sorting. Input material: lung tumor tissue. The chain uses TRBV6-5 and TRBJ1-4; D not certain. This TCR was recovered from a woman aged 70-85 years with non-small cell lung cancer. The CDR3 region has the DNA TGTGCCAGCAGTTACCGGGGTAATGATAAAAAACTGTTTTTT. Translating it yields CASSYRGNDKKLFF.